This T cell receptor beta chain was profiled in a study of T cells expressing NK-cell markers. Findings and caveats of the study: Dominant NKG2C+ clonotypes made up about 1.0-7.0% of CD8+ T cells in roughly six donors.

The germline CDR1 and CDR2 sequences are SGHAT and FQNNGV. The CDR3 sequence is 14 residues long. TCRdb re-called the 5' RACE reads; one entry per CDR3 protein, DNA not given. The data include about 150,000 distinct CDR3 sequences; the top ten clones carry approximately 35%. A note on this clonotype: Its matching antigen is unknown.

Sample: blood T cells: a sorted CD56 or NKG2C T cell subset, CD4+ or CD8+ T cells, or bulk PBMC T cells (not recorded which). The genes are TRBV11-2 and TRBJ1-1. The clonotype originates from a woman aged 45-60 years in good health. CDR3 amino acids: CASSLAGNRREAFF. The entire variable domain, with the rest obtained from reference TRBV11-2 and TRBJ1-1, is as follows: EAGVAQSPRYKIIEKRQSVAFWCNPISGHATLYWYQQILGQGPKLLIQFQNNGVVDDSQLPKDRFSAERLKGVDSTLKIQPAKLEDSAVYLCASSLAGNRREAFFGQGTRLTVV.